This T cell receptor beta chain was found in a study of cytomegalovirus exposure and HLA in healthy donors. 13 Jbeta primers and 60 Vbeta primers were used for the PCR. Measured with immunoSEQ multiplex PCR; TCRdb has only the in-frame clones, and not every one. The table has approximately 170,000 clones, about 70% seen once. This clone was seen only once. Germline values: CDR1 MNHNY, CDR2 SVGAGI (reference sequence). The V and J ends lost 4 bases and 0 bases, in that order; junction bases with no gene match: 4. The CDR3 sequence is 15 residues long. Sequences were obtained from PBMCs. This receptor was obtained from a young woman in good health and CMV-seropositive. V gene TRBV6-6 combines with J gene TRBJ2-7; 9 bases align to TRBD2. The CDR3 bases are TGTGCCAGCAGTTTTAGCGGGGGAAGCTCCTACGAGCAGTACTTC. Translated, it gives CASSFSGGSSYEQYF.